This T cell receptor (beta chain) derives from a study of identical twins. General study points: Beta out-of-frame sequences displayed a weaker excess of sharing between twins.

This clonotype has a count of ten or more. Its antigen is unknown. V shed 2 bases and J 0 bases; nucleotides not matched to a gene: 7. CDR3 length: 17 amino acids. Looked up from germline, CDR1 is SGHRS and CDR2 is YFSETQ. Only healthy Caucasians were enrolled as donors. TCRdb re-called the 5' RACE reads with MiXCR, one entry per CDR3 protein. The sample lists approximately 1.8 million distinct CDR3 sequences; about 32% were seen once. The material sequenced was cord blood. This sequence was found in a newborn girl in good health. The chain links TRBV5-1 to TRBJ2-7; 11 positions agree with TRBD2. The CDR3 nucleotides read TGCGCCAGCAGCTTCGCGACTAGCGGGATAGTCTCCTACGAGCAGTACTTC. Translating it yields CASSFATSGIVSYEQYF.